A single sample gave rise to the 10 T cell receptor beta chains below, sequenced in a study of graft-versus-host responses after intestinal transplantation. Sequencing was performed with immunoSEQ multiplex PCR; in TCRdb, only in-frame clones are kept and a portion is missing. The sample has about 40,000 clones, roughly nine tenths seen once. The sequencing here drew on PBMCs, taken less than 280 days after transplant. These receptors were taken from a human patient who received an intestinal transplant, so some T cells may come from the graft donor.

The V and J genes are TRBV27 and TRBJ2-1; 9 bases match TRBD1. Trimming at V came to 0 bases and at J to 8 bases, leaving 5 bases not matched to a gene. The CDR3 sequence is 15 residues long. Germline V gene sequence: CDR1 MNHEY, CDR2 SMNVEV (reference sequence). The CDR3 nucleotides are TGTGCCAGCAGTTTATCGGGACAGGGTAGCTATGAGCAGTTCTTC. Translated: CASSLSGQGSYEQFF.

The chain links TRBV15 to TRBJ1-1; D is uncertain. From germline, CDR1 is LNHNV and CDR2 YYDKDF (reference sequence). The V and J ends lost 0 bases and 1 base respectively, with 6 bases between them. CDR3 length equals 14 residues. The CDR3 DNA sequence: TGTGCCACCAGCAGAGATCGTGGGAACACTGAAGCTTTCTTT. It is translated as CATSRDRGNTEAFF.

The J gene is TRBJ1-2, the V gene TRBV2, with no clear D. The CDR3 spans 12 residues. Per the germline V gene, CDR1 is SNHLY and CDR2 is FYNNEI. Trimming took 1 base from V and 2 from J, leaving 2 bases between them. This chain's CDR3 is CASSEGNYGYTF. In DNA form, the CDR3 reads TGTGCCAGCAGTGAAGGAAACTATGGCTACACCTTC.

The chain recombines TRBV5-1 with TRBJ1-6, with 8 bases fitting TRBD1. V shed 1 base, J shed 7 bases, and the junction held 4 bases outside the gene matches. The CDR3 extends over 15 amino acids. Germline V gene data show CDR1 as SGHRS and CDR2 as YFSETQ. The CDR3 loop reads CASSLSGGTNSPLHF. DNA for the CDR3: TGCGCCAGCAGCTTGTCAGGGGGCACCAATTCACCCCTCCACTTT.

This chain uses TRBV29-1 with TRBJ1-1, with D possibly being TRBD1 (6 bases). Germline assignment: CDR1 SQVTM and CDR2 ANQGSEA. Between the trimmed V and J ends, which lost 7 bases and 5 bases, there was a span of 11 bases. The CDR3 is 11 amino acids. In DNA, the CDR3 is TGCAGCGCGACCGGACAGACTGAAGCTTTCTTT. Translation gives CSATGQTEAFF. Variable domain in full (rest from reference TRBV29-1 and TRBJ1-1): SAVISQKPSRDICQRGTSLTIQCQVDSQVTMMFWYRQQPGQSLTLIATANQGSEATYESGFVIDKFPISRPNLTFSTLTVSNMSPEDSSIYLCSATGQTEAFFGQGTRLTVV.

The gene calls are TRBV4-2 and TRBJ2-3, with D possibly matching TRBD2 (5 bases). This CDR3 has 16 amino acids. The V end was cut by 0 bases, the J end by 2 bases, with 12 bases between. Per germline, CDR1 LGHNA and CDR2 YNFKEQ. CDR3 DNA: TGTGCCAGCAGCCAAGATCGAGCGGCGATCACAGATACGCAGTATTTT. Its protein is CASSQDRAAITDTQYF.

Concerning this clone: Within the sample, other DNA sequences also encode this same CDR3. The V call is TRBV15, the J call TRBJ1-5; no firm D call. Germline V gene sequence: CDR1 LNHNV, CDR2 YYDKDF (reference sequence). V lost 6 bases to trimming and J lost 3 bases, with 9 bases between them. CDR3 size: 13 residues. Written as DNA, the CDR3 is TGTGCCACCAGTAGGACGCCCAATCAGCCCCAGCATTTT. Translating it yields CATSRTPNQPQHF.

The CDR3: CASSLYAGDRASYEQYF. DNA of the CDR3: TGTGCCAGCAGTTTATATGCGGGGGACAGGGCCTCCTACGAGCAGTACTTC. The chain uses TRBV27 and TRBJ2-7; 9 bases are shared with TRBD1. Germline V lookup: CDR1 MNHEY, CDR2 SMNVEV (reference sequence). This CDR3 spans 17 amino acids. V was clipped by 1 base and J by 0 bases; unmatched bases: 7.

The rearrangement joins TRBV2 to TRBJ2-5; D may be TRBD1 (6 bases). Germline V gene sequence: CDR1 SNHLY, CDR2 FYNNEI. The CDR3 is made up of 16 amino acids. Trimming removed 6 bases from V and 5 bases from J, with 22 bases in between. The CDR3 here is CASRNEALGARETQYF. The DNA for the CDR3 is TGTGCCAGCAGGAATGAAGCGTTGGGGGCGCGGGAGACCCAGTACTTC.

The rearrangement joins TRBV2 to TRBJ1-1; D gene ambiguous. This CDR3 region has 15 residues. Per germline, CDR1 SNHLY and CDR2 FYNNEI. Trimming took 2 bases from V and 0 from J, leaving 10 bases between them. The CDR3 DNA is TGTGCCAGCAGTGAATGGTATAGTATGAACACTGAAGCTTTCTTT. Protein sequence: CASSEWYSMNTEAFF.